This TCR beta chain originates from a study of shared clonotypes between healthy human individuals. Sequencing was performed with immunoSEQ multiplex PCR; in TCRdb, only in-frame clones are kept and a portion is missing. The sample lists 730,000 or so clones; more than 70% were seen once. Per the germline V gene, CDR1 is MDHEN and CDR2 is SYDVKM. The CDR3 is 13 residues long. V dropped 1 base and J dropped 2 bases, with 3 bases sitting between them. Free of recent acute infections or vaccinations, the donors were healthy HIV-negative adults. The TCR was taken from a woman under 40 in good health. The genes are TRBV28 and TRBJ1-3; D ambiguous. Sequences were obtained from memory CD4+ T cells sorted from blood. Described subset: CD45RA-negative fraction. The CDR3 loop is CASSLSAGNTIYF. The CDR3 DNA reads TGTGCCAGCAGTTTATCCGCTGGAAACACCATATATTTT.